This T cell receptor beta chain was recorded in a study of T cell repertoires in cytomegalovirus infection. The wider study: Matching HLA type, along with CMV infection, was indicated by public TCR beta signatures. Findings of the study overall: Of the TCR beta families, the public ones yielded a cumulative frequency that identified carriers of CMV plus the relevant HLA. Predominance within the ex vivo response was attributable to HLA-C-restricted CMV-specific TCR beta clonotypes.

Each CDR3 protein gets one entry after TCRdb re-called the reads with MiXCR. The sample has around 490,000 distinct CDR3 sequences, about 26% seen once. This clonotype was seen repeatedly, ten times or more. Its specificity is not known. The CDR3 is 16 amino acids. V lost 5 bases, J lost 2 bases, and 13 bases lay in between. Germline loops: CDR1 SGHTA, CDR2 FQGNSA. Sequenced material: PBMCs. The chain uses TRBV7-2 and TRBJ2-6; possibly TRBD1 for D (6 bases). The TCR comes from a human donor in good health (CMV status not recorded). Some clones in this sample may be carry-over from other donors' samples. As DNA, the CDR3 is TGTGCCAGCAGCGCCCAGGGGAGCCCTGGGGCCAACGTCCTGACTTTC. Protein product: CASSAQGSPGANVLTF.